The 13 T cell receptor beta chains below were found in one sample sequenced in a study of blood T cell repertoires in COVID-19 (dated by TCRdb to 2019 to 2021). Library construction relied on the immunoSEQ multiplex PCR assay. TCRdb mirrors the immuneACCESS table, restricted to in-frame sequences. Some clones are absent from its copies; in checked studies, under half trace to an unresolved V gene, and the reason for the others is unknown. The sample table holds tens of thousands of clones, of which about nine tenths were seen once. The ten largest clones represent about 3.9% of the sample. The sequenced material came from peripheral blood. These receptors were obtained from a woman aged 45-65 years in a cohort sampled during active COVID-19.

The chain employs TRBV18 and TRBJ2-2; TRBD1 agrees at 7 bases. The CDR3 is 15 amino acids. With V trimmed by 3 bases and J by 3 bases, 4 bases remained unmatched. Germline assignment: CDR1 KGHSH and CDR2 LQKENI. The CDR3 nucleotides read TGTGCCAGCTCACCGGGGCAGGGGGACACCGGGGAGCTGTTTTTT. Protein sequence: CASSPGQGDTGELFF.

The chain has TRBV27 and TRBJ1-2; no firm D call. Trimming removed 0 bases from V and 0 bases from J, with 2 bases in between. Germline V CDR1 and CDR2: MNHEY, SMNVEV (reference sequence). The CDR3 runs 13 residues. DNA of the CDR3: TGTGCCAGCAGTTTATCCGCTAACTATGGCTACACCTTC. Residues: CASSLSANYGYTF.

The rearrangement joins TRBV28 to TRBJ1-5; 7 bases line up with TRBD1. The CDR3 is 17 amino acids. J lost 0 bases, V lost 3 bases, and 8 bases had no gene match. Germline-derived CDR1 and CDR2 are MDHEN and SYDVKM. The CDR3 DNA sequence: TGTGCCAGCAGTTTCCCCGGGACAGACCATAGCAATCAGCCCCAGCATTTT. As protein: CASSFPGTDHSNQPQHF.

This rearrangement joins TRBV7-6 to TRBJ1-2; 9 nucleotides line up with TRBD1. This CDR3 spans 14 amino acids. The V segment lost 4 bases and the J segment 4 bases; nucleotides outside the gene matches: 4. Germline CDR1 and CDR2: SGHVS and FNYEAQ. The CDR3: CASSSGQGTYGYTF. In DNA form, the CDR3 reads TGTGCCAGCAGCTCCGGACAGGGGACCTATGGCTACACCTTC.

The V gene is TRBV2, the J gene TRBJ2-3; 7 bases map to TRBD2. This CDR3 spans 16 amino acids. J was trimmed by 4 bases and V by 6 bases; bases with no gene match: 13. In germline, CDR1 is SNHLY, CDR2 FYNNEI. DNA for the CDR3: TGTGCCAGCAGCCCCCGGGTACGGGCGGGGGCAGATACGCAGTATTTT. Its translation is CASSPRVRAGADTQYF.

V and J are TRBV19 and TRBJ2-7; possibly TRBD1 for D (5 bases). CDR3 size: 13 residues. Germline values: CDR1 LNHDA, CDR2 SQIVND (reference sequence). The germline V and J ends were trimmed by 9 bases and 0 bases, with 12 bases remaining between them. The CDR3, as DNA: TGTGCCAGCGGTGACAGAGCCTCCTACGAGCAGTACTTC. Translating it yields CASGDRASYEQYF.

The chain combines TRBV7-2 with TRBJ2-2, with 9 positions matching TRBD2. CDR3 length equals 18 residues. In germline, CDR1 is SGHTA, CDR2 FQGNSA. V shed 1 base, J shed 2 bases, and the junction held 8 bases outside the gene matches. The CDR3: CASSLEGSGGDNTGELFF. The CDR3 DNA follows: TGTGCCAGCAGCTTAGAGGGTAGCGGGGGCGATAACACCGGGGAGCTGTTTTTT.

The chain has TRBV11-3 and TRBJ1-6; 8 bases map to TRBD1. Germline trimming cut 8 bases from V and 10 bases from J; bases unmatched to any gene: 7. CDR1 is SGHNT and CDR2 is YENEEA in the germline V gene. This CDR3 region has 13 residues. CDR3: CASREAGGSPLHF. CDR3 coding DNA: TGTGCCAGCCGTGAGGCAGGGGGCTCACCCCTCCACTTT.

The chain carries TRBV11-3 and TRBJ2-7; maybe TRBD1 (6 bases). The CDR3 runs 15 residues. The V gene's germline CDR1 is SGHNT and CDR2 YENEEA. Trimming took off 5 bases at V and 2 bases at J, with 16 bases between the two ends. DNA for the CDR3: TGTGCCAGCAGCCCCCCGGGTCAGGGGACCTACGAGCAGTACTTC. It codes for CASSPPGQGTYEQYF. Looking up the rest from reference TRBV11-3 and TRBJ2-7 gives the full variable domain: EAGVVQSPRYKIIEKKQPVAFWCNPISGHNTLYWYLQNLGQGPELLIRYENEEAVDDSQLPKDRFSAERLKGVDSTLKIQPAELGDSAVYLCASSPPGQGTYEQYFGPGTRLTVT.

J is TRBJ1-5 and V is TRBV29-1, with a weak D call TRBD1 (5 bases). With 4 bases removed from V and 2 bases from J, the gap between germline ends came to 9 bases. Germline CDR1 SQVTM, CDR2 ANQGSEA. The CDR3 runs 13 residues. This chain's CDR3 is CSVAGEGNQPQHF. CDR3 nucleotide sequence: TGCAGCGTTGCGGGGGAGGGCAATCAGCCCCAGCATTTT.

The V and J genes are TRBV11-2 and TRBJ1-6; possible D gene TRBD1, 6 bases. Germline V gene lookup returns CDR1 SGHAT and CDR2 FQNNGV. The V gene lost 7 bases and the J gene lost 8 bases, with 27 bases spanning the gap. The CDR3 extends over 18 amino acids. The CDR3 protein is CASTPRRPRTVFDSPLHF. Written as DNA, the CDR3 is TGTGCCAGCACTCCCCGAAGACCCCGGACAGTTTTCGATTCACCCCTCCACTTT.

This clone showed up just a few times. This sequence joins TRBV7-9 and TRBJ1-1, with a weak D call TRBD1 (5 bases). The CDR3 covers 14 residues. Germline values: CDR1 SEHNR, CDR2 FQNEAQ (reference sequence). Trimming took 5 bases from V and 5 from J, leaving 15 bases between them. The CDR3: CASSRAGGRTEAFF. The CDR3 DNA reads TGTGCCAGCAGCCGAGCCGGGGGGAGGACTGAAGCTTTCTTT.

V gene TRBV4-1 combines with J gene TRBJ1-4, with 11 bases aligning to TRBD1. V lost 2 bases, J lost 8 bases, and 10 bases stayed unmatched. Germline CDR1 is MGHRA and CDR2 is YSYEKL. The CDR3 loop spans 17 amino acids. CDR3 region: CASSQRTGGAGVEKLFF. CDR3 coding DNA: TGCGCCAGCAGCCAACGGACAGGGGGCGCGGGGGTAGAAAAACTGTTTTTT.